These 20 T cell receptor beta chains were all obtained from the same sample, sequenced in a study of response to subunit inactivated influenza vaccine. Each CDR3 protein is one row after TCRdb ran MiXCR on the RT-PCR reads. Of roughly 500,000 distinct CDR3 sequences detected, 25% appear once; the ten largest clones hold less than 2.5%. Sequencing used CD4+ T cells sorted from PBMCs, obtained roughly 5 days after vaccination. Every receptor here comes from a man aged 45-65 years who received an inactivated influenza vaccine.

In this sample, this clonotype turned up a few times. The V gene is TRBV6-5, the J gene TRBJ2-3, with D maybe TRBD1 (6 bases). Germline V gene data show CDR1 as MNHEY and CDR2 as SVGAGI. Trimming took 4 bases from V and 6 from J, leaving 11 bases between them. There are 13 residues in the CDR3. CDR3 in amino acids: CASSLQGWDTQYF. For the CDR3, the DNA is TGTGCCAGCAGTTTGCAGGGGTGGGATACGCAGTATTTT.

The rearrangement joins TRBV20-1 to TRBJ2-7, with TRBD1 matching over 9 bases. The V segment lost 6 bases and the J segment 5 bases; nucleotides outside the gene matches: 11. Germline V gene sequence: CDR1 DFQATT, CDR2 SNEGSKA (reference sequence). The CDR3 has 14 amino acids. CDR3 sequence (DNA): TGCAGTGCCAAACTGCCGGGACAGGGAAACGAGCAGTACTTC. It encodes CSAKLPGQGNEQYF.

This clonotype was observed a few times. The chain employs TRBV15 and TRBJ2-1, with 7 bases that match TRBD1. The CDR3 is 15 residues long. Per germline, CDR1 LNHNV and CDR2 YYDKDF (reference sequence). After removal of 0 bases from V and 9 bases from J, the junction contained 8 bases not matched to a gene. DNA of the CDR3: TGTGCCACCAGCAGAGATTTAGACAGGGTGTCTGAGCAGTTCTTC. As protein: CATSRDLDRVSEQFF.

This chain connects TRBV7-7 to TRBJ1-4, with D maybe TRBD1 (5 bases). The CDR3 sequence is 13 residues long. Germline V gene lookup returns CDR1 SSHAT and CDR2 FNYEAQ (reference sequence). V lost 7 bases and J lost 3, with 9 bases in between. The CDR3 DNA sequence: TGTGCCAGCACCCCGGGGCCTAATGAAAAACTGTTTTTT. Protein: CASTPGPNEKLFF.

The rearrangement links TRBV29-1 to TRBJ2-5; D call uncertain. Germline values: CDR1 SQVTM, CDR2 ANQGSEA. The CDR3 runs 13 residues. V was clipped by 6 bases and J by 0 bases, with 11 bases between them. Written as DNA, the CDR3 is TGCAGCGTCCGCGGACGGTACCAAGAGACCCAGTACTTC. Amino acids: CSVRGRYQETQYF. Complete variable domain (other parts from reference TRBV29-1 and TRBJ2-5): SAVISQKPSRDICQRGTSLTIQCQVDSQVTMMFWYRQQPGQSLTLIATANQGSEATYESGFVIDKFPISRPNLTFSTLTVSNMSPEDSSIYLCSVRGRYQETQYFGPGTRLLVL.

The V and J genes are TRBV5-6 and TRBJ2-7; D possibly corresponds to TRBD2 (5 bases). The length of the CDR3 is 15 residues. Germline assignment: CDR1 SGHDT and CDR2 YYEEEE. Trimming shortened V by 2 bases and J by 3 bases, and 15 bases separated the two germline ends. CDR3: CASSLLTTSLYEQYF. The DNA of the CDR3 is TGTGCCAGCAGCTTACTGACTACCTCCCTCTACGAGCAGTACTTC.

This chain joins TRBV15 and TRBJ2-4; a possible D gene is TRBD1 (6 bases). The CDR3 spans 13 residues. V gave up 5 bases and J gave up 16 bases, with 21 bases separating them. Per germline, CDR1 LNHNV and CDR2 YYDKDF (reference sequence). The DNA of the CDR3 is TGTGCCACCAGCGTCGATGCCCCCGGGACATCCTACTTC. Translation: CATSVDAPGTSYF.

The chain has TRBV5-5 and TRBJ1-2; 8 bases line up with TRBD1. Trimming at V came to 1 base and at J to 0 bases, leaving 5 bases not matched to a gene. There are 16 residues in the CDR3. Germline values: CDR1 SGHKS, CDR2 YYEKEE (reference sequence). The CDR3 nucleotides are TGTGCCAGCAGCTTGAGCCAGGGGGCGACTAACTATGGCTACACCTTC. Its translation: CASSLSQGATNYGYTF.

The V gene is TRBV20-1, the J gene TRBJ1-6; no clear D. Trimming removed 0 bases from V and 7 bases from J, with 10 bases in between. Germline assignment: CDR1 DFQATT and CDR2 SNEGSKA (reference sequence). This CDR3 is 14 amino acids long. The CDR3 spells CSARDMRTNSPLHF. The CDR3, as DNA: TGCAGTGCTAGAGATATGAGAACGAATTCACCCCTCCACTTT.

This clonotype was counted between two and nine times. The chain is built from TRBV6-2 or TRBV6-3 and TRBJ2-3; no clear D. This CDR3 region has 16 residues. V lost 7 bases and J 1 base, leaving 18 bases between the germline ends. Germline V CDR1 and CDR2: MNHEY, SVGEGT. CDR3 DNA: TGTGCCAGCACCTCCCCTAGAATATCCGGCACAGATACGCAGTATTTT. Translated: CASTSPRISGTDTQYF.

J is TRBJ1-2 and V is TRBV6-1; D is uncertain. Germline lookup yields CDR1 MNHNS and CDR2 SASEGT. CDR3 length equals 13 residues. Trimming removed 4 bases from V and 4 bases from J, with 10 bases in between. The CDR3 DNA reads as TGTGCCAGCAGTGTGCGACGGAGCTATGGCTACACCTTC. This codes for CASSVRRSYGYTF.

The sample holds a few counts of this clonotype. This chain connects TRBV10-3 to TRBJ2-3; D is undetermined. CDR3 size: 15 residues. Germline CDR1 ENHRY, CDR2 SYGVKD. V was pared by 0 bases and J by 4 bases, with 11 bases between. The CDR3 coding sequence is TGTGCCATCAGTGAGTCTAGTGTGAGCTCAGATACGCAGTATTTT. Amino acid sequence: CAISESSVSSDTQYF.

This clonotype has a handful of counts. The chain couples TRBV6-1 to TRBJ2-2, with 9 bases fitting TRBD2. Per germline, CDR1 MNHNS and CDR2 SASEGT. V dropped 4 bases and J dropped 4; count of bases not matched to a gene: 7. The CDR3 extends over 16 amino acids. This CDR3 is CASSAGLARSTGELFF. CDR3 in DNA: TGTGCCAGCAGTGCCGGACTAGCGAGGTCCACCGGGGAGCTGTTTTTT.

The V call is TRBV4-1, the J call TRBJ2-7; 8 nucleotides align to TRBD1. After removal of 1 base from V and 2 bases from J, the junction contained 4 bases not matched to a gene. The CDR3 spans 15 residues. Germline-derived CDR1 and CDR2 are MGHRA and YSYEKL. The CDR3 DNA reads TGCGCCAGCAGCCAAGGACAGGGGTCAGCCTACGAGCAGTACTTC. Amino acid sequence: CASSQGQGSAYEQYF.

This clonotype was observed a handful of times. V is TRBV5-1 and J is TRBJ2-3; 9 bases are a match to TRBD1. Germline trimming cut 0 bases from V and 8 bases from J; bases unmatched to any gene: 13. This CDR3 is built from 17 residues. Per germline, CDR1 SGHRS and CDR2 YFSETQ. Here the CDR3 DNA reads TGCGCCAGCAGCTTGGAAGGGACAGGGTGGGTGTCTGGTACGCAGTATTTT. This sequence encodes CASSLEGTGWVSGTQYF.

This rearrangement joins TRBV18 to TRBJ2-7; D is unclear. The V end lost 1 base, the J end lost 2 bases, and 9 bases lay between the germline ends. Germline V gene data show CDR1 as KGHSH and CDR2 as LQKENI. The CDR3 is made up of 14 amino acids. This chain's CDR3 is CASSPLHGPYEQYF. The CDR3, as DNA: TGTGCCAGCTCACCACTTCACGGGCCCTACGAGCAGTACTTC.

The sample holds a few counts of this clonotype. The chain joins TRBV12-3 or TRBV12-4 to TRBJ1-1; possibly TRBD1 for D (6 bases). With 7 bases removed from V and 4 bases from J, the gap between germline ends came to 16 bases. The CDR3 length is 14 residues. DNA of the CDR3: TGTGCCAGCAATCTAGGGGGGGTTGGCACTGAAGCTTTCTTT. Its translation: CASNLGGVGTEAFF.

This clonotype was counted a few times. This sequence joins TRBV28 and TRBJ2-3; 9 positions agree with TRBD2. Germline lookup yields CDR1 MDHEN and CDR2 SYDVKM. The V segment lost 6 bases and the J segment 2 bases; nucleotides outside the gene matches: 6. CDR3 length: 15 amino acids. The CDR3 reads CASRTSGGITDTQYF. The CDR3 nucleotides are TGTGCCAGCAGGACCAGCGGGGGGATCACAGATACGCAGTATTTT.

This chain uses TRBV6-2 or TRBV6-3 with TRBJ2-6, with a tentative D call TRBD1 (5 bases). Looked up from germline, CDR1 is MNHEY and CDR2 is SVGEGT. This CDR3 is 15 amino acids long. Trimming stripped 6 bases from V and 3 bases from J, with 12 bases between. The DNA of the CDR3 is TGTGCCAGCAGCCCCAGGGCTGGTGGGGCCAACGTCCTGACTTTC. Protein product: CASSPRAGGANVLTF.

V usage is TRBV4-1 and J usage is TRBJ2-7, with no clear D. The germline V gene encodes CDR1 MGHRA and CDR2 YSYEKL. The CDR3 has 15 residues. Trimming stripped 5 bases from V and 7 bases from J, with 21 bases between. The CDR3 spells CASSSEGLRVGEQYF. DNA for the CDR3: TGCGCCAGCAGCTCGGAAGGGCTAAGGGTCGGGGAGCAGTACTTC.